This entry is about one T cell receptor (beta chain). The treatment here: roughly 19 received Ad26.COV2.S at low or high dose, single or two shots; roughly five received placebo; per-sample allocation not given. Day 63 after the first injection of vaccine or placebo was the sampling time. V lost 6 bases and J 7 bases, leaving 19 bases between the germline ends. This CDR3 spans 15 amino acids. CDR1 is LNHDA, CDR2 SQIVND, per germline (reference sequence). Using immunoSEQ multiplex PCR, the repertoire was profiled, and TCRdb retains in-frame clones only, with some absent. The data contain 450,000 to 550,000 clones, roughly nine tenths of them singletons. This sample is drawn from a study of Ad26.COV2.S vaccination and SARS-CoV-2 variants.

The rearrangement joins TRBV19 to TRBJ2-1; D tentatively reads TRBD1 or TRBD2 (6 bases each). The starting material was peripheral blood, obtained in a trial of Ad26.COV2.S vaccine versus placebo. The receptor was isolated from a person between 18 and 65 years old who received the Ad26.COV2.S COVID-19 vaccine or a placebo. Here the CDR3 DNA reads TGTGCCAGTAGCCGCAGCTGGGGGGCTGGGAATGAGCAGTTCTTC. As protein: CASSRSWGAGNEQFF.